This TCR beta chain was documented in a study of cytomegalovirus exposure and HLA in healthy donors. Primers for the PCR totalled 60 Vbeta and 13 Jbeta. This table comes from immunoSEQ multiplex PCR, and its TCRdb copy is limited to in-frame clones, with some not included. The data show about 130,000 clones, over 75% seen once. V lost 0 bases, J lost 3 bases, and 5 bases lay in between. The CDR3 extends over 12 amino acids. The germline CDR1 and CDR2 sequences are GTSNPN and SVGIG (reference sequence). Study-wide results and limits: Most CMV-associated TCR beta chains were later found to appear HLA-restricted. Overall, approximately 180 TCR beta chains were annotated as cytomegalovirus-associated.

Though nominally healthy at sampling, donors likely had unrecorded immune exposures. The table lists this clone with a few counts. Its target is not known. The chain links TRBV30 to TRBJ1-2; D not certain. The sequenced sample was PBMCs. The TCR originated in a man between 18 and 29 years old in good health and CMV-seropositive. The CDR3 is CAWSVLYYGYTF. CDR3 nucleotide sequence: TGTGCCTGGAGTGTACTCTACTATGGCTACACCTTC.